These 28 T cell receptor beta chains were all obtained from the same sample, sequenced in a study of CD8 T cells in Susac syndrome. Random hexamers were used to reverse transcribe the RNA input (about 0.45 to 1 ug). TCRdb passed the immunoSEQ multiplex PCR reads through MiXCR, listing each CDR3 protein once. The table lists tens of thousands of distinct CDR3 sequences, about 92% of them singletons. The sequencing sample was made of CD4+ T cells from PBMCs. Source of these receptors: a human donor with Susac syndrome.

The CDR3 protein is CATKGVRSGTGELFF. Here the CDR3 DNA reads TGTGCCACCAAAGGGGTCCGATCGGGGACCGGGGAGCTGTTTTTT. V usage is TRBV6-5 and J usage is TRBJ2-2; D might be TRBD1 or TRBD2, each matching 5 bases. Germline CDR1 is MNHEY and CDR2 is SVGAGI. The V end lost 10 bases, the J end lost 5 bases, and 20 bases lay between the germline ends. This CDR3 is 15 amino acids long.

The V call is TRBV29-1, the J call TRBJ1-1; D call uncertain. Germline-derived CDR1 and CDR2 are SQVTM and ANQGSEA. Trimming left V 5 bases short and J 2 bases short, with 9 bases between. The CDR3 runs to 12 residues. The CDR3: CSVHLHNTEAFF. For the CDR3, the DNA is TGCAGCGTTCATCTCCATAACACTGAAGCTTTCTTT.

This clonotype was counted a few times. The CDR3 coding sequence is TGTGCCACCGCCTCAGGGGACACTTCCTACGAGCAGTACTTC. Amino acid sequence: CATASGDTSYEQYF. The genes are TRBV19 and TRBJ2-7, with a weak D call TRBD1 (6 bases). The CDR3 is 14 amino acids. Trimming removed 10 bases at V and 1 base at J, with 17 bases between. Germline loops: CDR1 LNHDA, CDR2 SQIVND (reference sequence).

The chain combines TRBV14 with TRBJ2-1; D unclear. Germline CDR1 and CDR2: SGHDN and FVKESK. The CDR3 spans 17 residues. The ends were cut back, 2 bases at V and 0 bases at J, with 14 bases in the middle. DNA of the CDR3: TGTGCCAGCAGCCAAATGTCCGCACTAAGCTCCTACAATGAGCAGTTCTTC. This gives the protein CASSQMSALSSYNEQFF.

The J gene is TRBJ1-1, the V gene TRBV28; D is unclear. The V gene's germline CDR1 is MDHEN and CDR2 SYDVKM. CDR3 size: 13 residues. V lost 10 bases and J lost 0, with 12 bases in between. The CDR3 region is CAILYSVNTEAFF. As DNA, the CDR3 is TGTGCCATCCTCTATTCAGTGAACACTGAAGCTTTCTTT.

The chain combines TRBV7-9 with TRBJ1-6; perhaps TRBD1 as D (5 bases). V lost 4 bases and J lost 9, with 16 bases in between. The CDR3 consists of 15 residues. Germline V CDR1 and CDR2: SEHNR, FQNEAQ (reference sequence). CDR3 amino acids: CASSYSGTDPSPLHF. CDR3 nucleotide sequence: TGTGCCAGCAGCTACTCCGGGACGGACCCTTCACCCCTCCACTTT.

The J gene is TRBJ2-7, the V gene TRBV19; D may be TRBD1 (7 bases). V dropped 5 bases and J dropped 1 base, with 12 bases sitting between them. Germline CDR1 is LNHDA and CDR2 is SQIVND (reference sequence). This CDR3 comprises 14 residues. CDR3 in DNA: TGTGCCAGTAGTCTGCCAGGGGGGTCCTACGAGCAGTACTTC. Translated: CASSLPGGSYEQYF. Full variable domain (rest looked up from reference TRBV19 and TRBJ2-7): DGGITQSPKYLFRKEGQNVTLSCEQNLNHDAMYWYRQDPGQGLRLIYYSQIVNDFQKGDIAEGYSVSREKKESFPLTVTSAQKNPTAFYLCASSLPGGSYEQYFGPGTRLTVT.

The CDR3 region has the DNA TGTGCCAGCAGTTCCCTAGAGAGGGATGAGCAGTTCTTC. As protein: CASSSLERDEQFF. V is TRBV6-5 and J is TRBJ2-1, with D possibly matching TRBD2 (5 bases). This CDR3 is built from 13 residues. Trimming pared 4 bases from V and 8 bases from J, leaving 12 bases between. Germline V CDR1 and CDR2: MNHEY, SVGAGI.

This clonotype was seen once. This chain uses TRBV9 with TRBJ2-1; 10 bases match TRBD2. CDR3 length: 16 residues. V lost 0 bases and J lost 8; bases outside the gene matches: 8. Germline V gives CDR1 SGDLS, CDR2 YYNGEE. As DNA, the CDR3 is TGTGCCAGCAGCGTAGTAACTAGCGGGACCCCCCATGAGCAGTTCTTC. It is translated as CASSVVTSGTPHEQFF.

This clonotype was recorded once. For the CDR3, the DNA is TGCAGTGCTAGAGATCCCGCCATGAACACTGAAGCTTTCTTT. Its protein product is CSARDPAMNTEAFF. V and J are TRBV20-1 and TRBJ1-1; D unclear. Germline CDR1 is DFQATT and CDR2 is SNEGSKA (reference sequence). The CDR3 has 14 residues. Trimming removed 0 bases at V and 0 bases at J, with 8 bases between.

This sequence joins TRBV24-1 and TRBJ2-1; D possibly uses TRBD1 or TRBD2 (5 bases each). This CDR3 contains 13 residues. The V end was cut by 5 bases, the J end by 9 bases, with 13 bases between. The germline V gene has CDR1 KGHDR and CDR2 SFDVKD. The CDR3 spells CATSGGTPGEQFF. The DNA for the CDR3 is TGTGCCACCAGTGGGGGGACCCCGGGTGAGCAGTTCTTC.

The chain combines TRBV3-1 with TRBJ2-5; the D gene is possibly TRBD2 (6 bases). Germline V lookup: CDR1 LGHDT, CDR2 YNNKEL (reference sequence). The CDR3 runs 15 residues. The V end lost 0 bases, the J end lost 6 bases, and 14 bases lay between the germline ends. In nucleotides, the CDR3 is TGTGCCAGCAGCCAAGACTCGGGAGTGATTCAGACCCAGTACTTC. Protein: CASSQDSGVIQTQYF.

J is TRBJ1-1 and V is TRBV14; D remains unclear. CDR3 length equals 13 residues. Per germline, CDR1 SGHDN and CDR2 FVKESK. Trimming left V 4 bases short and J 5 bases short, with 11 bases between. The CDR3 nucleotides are TGTGCCAGCAGCCCCCGACCTAGTACTGAAGCTTTCTTT. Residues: CASSPRPSTEAFF.

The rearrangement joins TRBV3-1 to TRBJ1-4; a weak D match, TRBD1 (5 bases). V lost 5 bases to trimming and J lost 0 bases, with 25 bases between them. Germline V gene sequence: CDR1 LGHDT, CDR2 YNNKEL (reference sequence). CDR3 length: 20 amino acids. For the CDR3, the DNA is TGTGCCAGCAGCTCAGGAAGGGGTAGCCAATTGTTTGCAACTAATGAAAAACTGTTTTTT. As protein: CASSSGRGSQLFATNEKLFF. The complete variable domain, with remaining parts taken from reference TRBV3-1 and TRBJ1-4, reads DTAVSQTPKYLVTQMGNDKSIKCEQNLGHDTMYWYKQDSKKFLKIMFSYNNKELIINETVPNRFSPKSPDKAHLNLHINSLELGDSAVYFCASSSGRGSQLFATNEKLFFGSGTQLSVL.

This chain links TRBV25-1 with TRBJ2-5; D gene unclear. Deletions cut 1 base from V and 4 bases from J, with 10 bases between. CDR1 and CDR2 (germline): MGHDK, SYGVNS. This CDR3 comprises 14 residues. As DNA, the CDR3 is TGTGCCAGCAGTGAATTAAGGGATTTAGAGACCCAGTACTTC. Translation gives CASSELRDLETQYF.

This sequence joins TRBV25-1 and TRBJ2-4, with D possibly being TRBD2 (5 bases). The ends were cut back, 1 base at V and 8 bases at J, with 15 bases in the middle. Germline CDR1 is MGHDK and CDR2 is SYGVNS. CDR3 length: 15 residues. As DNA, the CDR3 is TGTGCCAGCAGTGAATTCACCACGGCGGGCGACATTCAGTACTTC. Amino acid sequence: CASSEFTTAGDIQYF.

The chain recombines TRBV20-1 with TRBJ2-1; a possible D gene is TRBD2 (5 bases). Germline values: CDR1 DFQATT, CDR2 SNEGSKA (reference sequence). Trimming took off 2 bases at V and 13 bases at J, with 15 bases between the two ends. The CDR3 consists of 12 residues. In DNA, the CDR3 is TGCAGTGCTAGACCTGGACTTGTCAGTCAGTTCTTC. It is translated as CSARPGLVSQFF.

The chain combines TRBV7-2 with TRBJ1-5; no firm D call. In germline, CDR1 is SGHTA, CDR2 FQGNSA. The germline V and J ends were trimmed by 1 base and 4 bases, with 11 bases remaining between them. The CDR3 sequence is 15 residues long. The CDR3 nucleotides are TGTGCCAGCAGCTTAGAACGCGGCAAGAATCAGCCCCAGCATTTT. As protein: CASSLERGKNQPQHF.

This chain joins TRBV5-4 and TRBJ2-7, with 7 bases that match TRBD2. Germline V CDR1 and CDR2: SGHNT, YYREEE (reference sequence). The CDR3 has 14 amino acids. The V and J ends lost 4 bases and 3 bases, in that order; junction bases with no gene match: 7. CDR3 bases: TGTGCCAGCAGCCACGGCGGGAGTAACTACGAGCAGTACTTC. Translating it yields CASSHGGSNYEQYF.

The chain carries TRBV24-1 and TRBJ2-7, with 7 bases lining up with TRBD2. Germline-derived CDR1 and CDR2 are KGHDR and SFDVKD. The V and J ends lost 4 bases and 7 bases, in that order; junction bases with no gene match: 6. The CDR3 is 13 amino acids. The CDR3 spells CATSEGGSREQYF. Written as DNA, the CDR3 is TGTGCCACCAGTGAGGGAGGGTCCCGAGAGCAGTACTTC.

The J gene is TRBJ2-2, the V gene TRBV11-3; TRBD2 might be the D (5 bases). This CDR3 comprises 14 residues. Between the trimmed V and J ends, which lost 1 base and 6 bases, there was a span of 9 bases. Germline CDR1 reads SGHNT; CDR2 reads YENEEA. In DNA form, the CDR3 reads TGTGCCAGCAGCTTAGGAGGGAGCTCCGGGGAGCTGTTTTTT. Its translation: CASSLGGSSGELFF.

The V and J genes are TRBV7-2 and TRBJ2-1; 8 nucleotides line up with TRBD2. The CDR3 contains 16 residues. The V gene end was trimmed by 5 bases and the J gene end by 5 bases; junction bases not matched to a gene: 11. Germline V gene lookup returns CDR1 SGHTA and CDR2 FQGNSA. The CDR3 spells CASSARSGSSNNEQFF. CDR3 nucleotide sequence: TGTGCCAGCAGCGCCAGAAGCGGGAGTTCCAACAATGAGCAGTTCTTC.

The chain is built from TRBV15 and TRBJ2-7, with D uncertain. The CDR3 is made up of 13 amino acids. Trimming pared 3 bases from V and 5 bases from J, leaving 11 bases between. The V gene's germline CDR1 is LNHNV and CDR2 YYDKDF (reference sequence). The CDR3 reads CATSRTRLDEQYF. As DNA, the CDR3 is TGTGCCACCAGCAGGACGCGGCTTGACGAGCAGTACTTC.

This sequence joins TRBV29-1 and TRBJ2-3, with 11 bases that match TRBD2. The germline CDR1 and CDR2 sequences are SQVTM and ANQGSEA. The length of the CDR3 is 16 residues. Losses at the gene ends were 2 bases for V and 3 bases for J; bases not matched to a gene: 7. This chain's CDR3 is CSVESPASGRTDTQYF. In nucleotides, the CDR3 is TGCAGCGTTGAAAGCCCGGCTAGCGGGAGGACAGATACGCAGTATTTT.

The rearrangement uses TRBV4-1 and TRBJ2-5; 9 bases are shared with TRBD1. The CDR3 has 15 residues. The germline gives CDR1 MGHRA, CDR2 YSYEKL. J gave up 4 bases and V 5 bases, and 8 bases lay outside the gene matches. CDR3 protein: CASSDYRDRVETQYF. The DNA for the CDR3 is TGCGCCAGCAGCGACTACCGGGACAGGGTAGAGACCCAGTACTTC.

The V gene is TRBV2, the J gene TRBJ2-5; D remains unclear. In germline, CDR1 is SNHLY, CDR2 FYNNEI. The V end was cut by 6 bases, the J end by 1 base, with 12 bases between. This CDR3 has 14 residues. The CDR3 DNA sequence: TGTGCCAGCAGGGATTCCCGGGTCCAAGAGACCCAGTACTTC. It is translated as CASRDSRVQETQYF. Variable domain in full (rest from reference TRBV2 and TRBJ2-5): EPEVTQTPSHQVTQMGQEVILRCVPISNHLYFYWYRQILGQKVEFLVSFYNNEISEKSEIFDDQFSVERPDGSNFTLKIRSTKLEDSAMYFCASRDSRVQETQYFGPGTRLLVL.

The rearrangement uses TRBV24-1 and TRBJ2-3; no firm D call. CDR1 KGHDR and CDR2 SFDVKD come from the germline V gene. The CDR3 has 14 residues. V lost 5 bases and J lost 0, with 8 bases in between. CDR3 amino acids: CATSGTLSTDTQYF. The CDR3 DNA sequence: TGTGCCACCAGTGGTACGCTTAGCACAGATACGCAGTATTTT.

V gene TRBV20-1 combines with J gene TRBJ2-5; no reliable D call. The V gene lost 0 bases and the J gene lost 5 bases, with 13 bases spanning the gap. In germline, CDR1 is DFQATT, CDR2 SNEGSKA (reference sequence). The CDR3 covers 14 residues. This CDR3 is CSARDETPRETQYF. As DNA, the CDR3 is TGCAGTGCTAGAGATGAGACACCCAGGGAGACCCAGTACTTC.